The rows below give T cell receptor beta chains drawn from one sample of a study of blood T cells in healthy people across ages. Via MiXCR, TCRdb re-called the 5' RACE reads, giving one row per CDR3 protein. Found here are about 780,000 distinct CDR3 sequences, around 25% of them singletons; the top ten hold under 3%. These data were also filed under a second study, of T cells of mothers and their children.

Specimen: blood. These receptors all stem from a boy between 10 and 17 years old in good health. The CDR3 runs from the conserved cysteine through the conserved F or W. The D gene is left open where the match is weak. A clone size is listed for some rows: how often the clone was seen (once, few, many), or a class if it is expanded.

TGCAGCGTTTTGAGACACGGGGAGAACACCGGGGAGCTGTTTTTT,CSVLRHGENTGELFF,.,.,TRBJ2-2,TRBV29-1,15
TGTGCCAGCAGCCCAGGGACAGGACCCTTCTACGAGCAGTACTTC,CASSPGTGPFYEQYF,few,TRBD1,TRBJ2-7,TRBV3-1,15
TGTGCCAGCAGTGACATCATGAACACTGAAGCTTTCTTT,CASSDIMNTEAFF,.,.,TRBJ1-1,TRBV2,13
TGCAGTGCTAGTCTGGGGAGGTATGGTGGCTACACCTTC,CSASLGRYGGYTF,.,.,TRBJ1-2,TRBV20-1,13
TGCGCCAGCAGCCAAGTCTCAGCGGGAGGGGACTACAATGAGCAGTTCTTC,CASSQVSAGGDYNEQFF,.,TRBD2,TRBJ2-1,TRBV4-1,17
TGTGCCAGCAGTTCAAGCAGGAGGACAACTAATGAAAAACTGTTTTTT,CASSSSRRTTNEKLFF,few,.,TRBJ1-4,TRBV6-6,16
TGTGCCAGCAGCTTAACCTTGGGTCATGGCTACACCTTC,CASSLTLGHGYTF,few,.,TRBJ1-2,TRBV13,13
TGCGCCAGCAGCCACGTCTGGGGACAGGGGGCTGACAATGAGCAGTTCTTC,CASSHVWGQGADNEQFF,few,TRBD1,TRBJ2-1,TRBV4-1,17
TGTGCCAGCAGACGTGGGGTCTCCTACAATGAGCAGTTCTTC,CASRRGVSYNEQFF,few,.,TRBJ2-1,TRBV6-5,14
TGTGCCAGCAGCACCTTCGGGGAGGGGCCTCCTCTCCAAGAGACCCAGTACTTC,CASSTFGEGPPLQETQYF,few,TRBD2,TRBJ2-5,TRBV7-9,18
TGTGCCATCCGACCAGACAGGGGGATGGATGAGCAGTTCTTC,CAIRPDRGMDEQFF,few,TRBD1,TRBJ2-1,TRBV10-3,14
TGTGCCAGCAGCTCACAGGGAGCTAACTATGGCTACACCTTC,CASSSQGANYGYTF,many,.,TRBJ1-2,TRBV14,14
TGCAGTGCCCCGTGGGGGGGCCCGTTGCATGAGCAGTTCTTC,CSAPWGGPLHEQFF,.,.,TRBJ2-1,TRBV20-1,14